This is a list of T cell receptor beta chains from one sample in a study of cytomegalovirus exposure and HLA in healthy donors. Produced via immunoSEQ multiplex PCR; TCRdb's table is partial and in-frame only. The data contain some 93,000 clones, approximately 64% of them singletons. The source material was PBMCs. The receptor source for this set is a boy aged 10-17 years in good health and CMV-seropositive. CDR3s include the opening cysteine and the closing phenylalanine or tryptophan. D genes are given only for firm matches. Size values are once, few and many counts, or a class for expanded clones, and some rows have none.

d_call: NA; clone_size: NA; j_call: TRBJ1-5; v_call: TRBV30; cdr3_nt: TGTGCCTGGATACTGTTCAACTGGTTCCATAGCAATCAGCCCCAGAATTTT; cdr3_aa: CAWILFNWFHSNQPQNF
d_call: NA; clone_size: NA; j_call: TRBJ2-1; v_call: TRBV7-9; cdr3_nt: TGTGCCAGCAGCCCTCAAGGGGGGGCATATGAGCAGTTCTTC; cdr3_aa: CASSPQGGAYEQFF
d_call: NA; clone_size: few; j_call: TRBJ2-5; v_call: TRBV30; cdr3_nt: TGTGCCTGGAGTGTAACTGCTTTTGGTGAGACCCAGTACTTC; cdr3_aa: CAWSVTAFGETQYF
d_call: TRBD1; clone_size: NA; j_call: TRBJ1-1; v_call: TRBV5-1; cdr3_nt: TGCGCCAGCAGCAAGGGACAGGGTAACACTGAAGCTTTCTTT; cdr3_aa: CASSKGQGNTEAFF
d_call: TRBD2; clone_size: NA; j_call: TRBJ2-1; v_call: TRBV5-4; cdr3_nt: TGTGCCAGCAGCCCCACTGGACTAGCGGGAACCAATGAGCAGTTCTTC; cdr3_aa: CASSPTGLAGTNEQFF
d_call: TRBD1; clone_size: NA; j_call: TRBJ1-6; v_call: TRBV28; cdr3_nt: TGTGCCAGCAGTTTTCGACAGGGTGGCGATTCACCCCTCCACTTT; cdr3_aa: CASSFRQGGDSPLHF
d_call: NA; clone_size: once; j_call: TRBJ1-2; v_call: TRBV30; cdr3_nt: TGTGCCTGGAGTGTACGGGGGGACGGCTACACCTTC; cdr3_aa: CAWSVRGDGYTF
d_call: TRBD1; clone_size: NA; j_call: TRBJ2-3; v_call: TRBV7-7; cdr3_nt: TGTGCCAGCAGCCCAGACAGGGAAAGGAATACGCAGTATTTT; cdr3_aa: CASSPDRERNTQYF
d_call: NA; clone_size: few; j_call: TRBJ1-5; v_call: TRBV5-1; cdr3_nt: TGCGCCAGCAGCTTGACGGGGGGGGATCCCCAGCATTTT; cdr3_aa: CASSLTGGDPQHF
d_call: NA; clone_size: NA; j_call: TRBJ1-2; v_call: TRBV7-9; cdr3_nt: TGTGCCAGCAGCTCGGGACAATCGGGCTACACCTTC; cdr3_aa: CASSSGQSGYTF
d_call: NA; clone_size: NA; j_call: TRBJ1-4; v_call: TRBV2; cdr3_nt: TGTGCCAGCAGATATACAAGGGGCCGGCTAGGTGAAAAACTGTTTTTT; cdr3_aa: CASRYTRGRLGEKLFF
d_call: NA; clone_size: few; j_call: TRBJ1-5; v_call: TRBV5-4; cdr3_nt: TGTGCCAGCAGCCATTCAGGAGGGCCGAGCAATCAGCCCCAGCATTTT; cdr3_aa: CASSHSGGPSNQPQHF
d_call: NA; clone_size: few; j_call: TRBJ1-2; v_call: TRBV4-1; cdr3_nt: TGCGCCAGCAGCCAGGAAACCGGGGTCTACACTAAGGGCTACACCTTC; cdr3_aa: CASSQETGVYTKGYTF
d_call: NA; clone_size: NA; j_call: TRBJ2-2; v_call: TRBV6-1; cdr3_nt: TGTGCCAGCAGTGCAGGACAGATCACCGGGGAGCTGTTTTTT; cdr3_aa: CASSAGQITGELFF